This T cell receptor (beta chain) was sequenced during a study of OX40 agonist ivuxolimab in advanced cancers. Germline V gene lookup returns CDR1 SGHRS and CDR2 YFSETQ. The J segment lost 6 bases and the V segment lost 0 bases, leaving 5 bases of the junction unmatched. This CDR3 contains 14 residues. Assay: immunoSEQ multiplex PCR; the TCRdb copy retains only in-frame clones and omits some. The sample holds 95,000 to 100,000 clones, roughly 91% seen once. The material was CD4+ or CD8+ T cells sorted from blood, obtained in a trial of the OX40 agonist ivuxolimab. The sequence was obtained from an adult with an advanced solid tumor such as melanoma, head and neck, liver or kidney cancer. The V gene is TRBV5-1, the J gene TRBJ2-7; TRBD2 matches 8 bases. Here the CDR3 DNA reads TGCGCCAGCAGCTTGGGGGACACTAGCGGCGAGCAGTACTTC. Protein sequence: CASSLGDTSGEQYF.